This T cell receptor (beta chain) is drawn from a study of T-cell reconstitution after alpha-beta-depleted transplantation in children. V lost 3 bases and J lost 3, with 6 bases in between. The CDR3 is 12 residues long. The germline V gene has CDR1 LGHDT and CDR2 YNNKEL (reference sequence). Study-wide points: The authors attributed T-cell counts and diversity one year after transplant mostly to newly produced T cells. Reportedly, only several hundred clones from non-depleted graft cells drove alpha-beta T-cell counts at about two months.

Comments on this clonotype: Its antigen is undetermined.

Library preparation (for TCRbeta) was performed with unique molecular identifiers. One entry per CDR3 protein, called by TCRdb with MiXCR from the PCR reads. The sample has around 180,000 distinct CDR3 sequences, 11% seen once. The sequencing used PBMCs, collected before TCRalphabeta/CD19-depleted stem cell transplant. The receptor was isolated from a boy aged 2 to 9 with acute myeloid leukemia, due to receive a stem cell transplant. This chain joins TRBV3-1 and TRBJ2-7; D ambiguous. The CDR3 coding sequence is TGTGCCAGCAGCCATCTTTACTACGAGCAGTACTTC. Its translation: CASSHLYYEQYF.